The clone carrying this T cell receptor beta chain was seen many times. V dropped 2 bases and J dropped 8; count of bases not matched to a gene: 5. The CDR3 runs 15 residues. Germline lookup yields CDR1 MNHEY and CDR2 SVGAGI. The sample comes from a study of T-cell reconstitution after alpha-beta-depleted transplantation in children. Unique molecular identifiers were incorporated during preparation of the TCRbeta library. TCRdb re-analysed the PCR reads in MiXCR, keeping a single row per CDR3 protein. The sample holds roughly 500,000 distinct CDR3 sequences; approximately 13% are singletons and the top ten take around 5.6%.

This clonotype originated in a human donor who donated a stem cell graft to a child with combined immunodeficiency. The sequences come from PBMCs from the stem cell graft donor, collected from the stem cell graft. V usage is TRBV6-5 and J usage is TRBJ2-1, with 11 bases matching TRBD2. This CDR3 reads CASSYVAGGPYEQFF. DNA for the CDR3: TGTGCCAGCAGTTACGTAGCGGGGGGGCCGTATGAGCAGTTCTTC.